These T cell receptor beta chains were read from a single sample in a study of PD-L1 blockade in urothelial cancer. Sequencing was performed with immunoSEQ multiplex PCR; in TCRdb, only in-frame clones are kept and a portion is missing. The table shows 15,000 to 20,000 clones, with around 91% occurring only once. The source material was PBMCs, sampled around atezolizumab (anti-PD-L1) treatment. Receptors originate from a man aged 70 or older with urothelial cancer. CDR3s include the opening cysteine and the closing phenylalanine or tryptophan. Each record gives: clone size, J gene, V gene, D gene, CDR3 DNA, CDR3 protein. The D gene is left open where the match is weak. Only part of the rows carry a size: once, few, many, or a class if the clone is expanded.

- TRBJ2-2 TRBV2 TRBD1 TGTGCCAGCAGTGAGACAGGGTCGGGGTTAGCCGGGGAGCTGTTTTTT CASSETGSGLAGELFF
once TRBJ1-4 TRBV6-1 - TGTGCCAGCAGTGTCGTGGGGGGGGGCTCTTCTGAAAAACTGTTTTTT CASSVVGGGSSEKLFF
- TRBJ1-1 TRBV6-4 - TGTGCCATACTAGGACAGGCTTTCTTT CAILGQAFF
once TRBJ2-1 TRBV5-8 TRBD2 TGTGCCAGCAGCTTTGGACTAGCGGGGACCTTAAATGAGCAGTTCTTC CASSFGLAGTLNEQFF
- TRBJ1-5 TRBV6-1 - TGTGCCAGCAGTGATGTATTAAGACAGACCAATCAGCCCCAGCATTTT CASSDVLRQTNQPQHF
- TRBJ1-2 TRBV28 TRBD1 TGTGCCAGCGGGAGATGGGGACAGGGGGTTTTTGGTGGCTACACCTTC CASGRWGQGVFGGYTF
- TRBJ2-3 TRBV4-1 - TGCGCCAGCAGCCAAGAGAGCGGCACAGATACGCAGTATTTT CASSQESGTDTQYF
once TRBJ1-1 TRBV11-3 - TGTGCCAGCAGCTTGAGGGAGGGTGCTGAAGCTTTCTTT CASSLREGAEAFF
few TRBJ1-3 TRBV4-1 - TGCGCCAGCAGCCAAATCGAGTTCTCTGGAAACACCATATATTTT CASSQIEFSGNTIYF
once TRBJ2-2 TRBV7-8 - TGTGCCAGCATGGAGGGGCTGGCGAACACCGGGGAGCTGTTTTTT CASMEGLANTGELFF
- TRBJ2-1 TRBV11-3 TRBD2 TGTGCCAGCAGCAGGACTAGCGGGGGGTCACTCAATGAGCAGTTCTTC CASSRTSGGSLNEQFF
- TRBJ2-7 TRBV10-3 TRBD1 TGTGCCATCAGTCGGACAGGAGCCCACGAGCAGTACTTC CAISRTGAHEQYF
- TRBJ2-3 TRBV5-1 TRBD2 TGCGCCAGCAGCTTGGCCTACCCAGCGGGGGGAAGCACAGATACGCAGTATTTT CASSLAYPAGGSTDTQYF
- TRBJ2-1 TRBV11-2 - TGTGCCAGCAGCTTAGGTGGCCTAGCGAACTACAATGAGCAGTTCTTC CASSLGGLANYNEQFF
- TRBJ1-4 TRBV11-2 - TGTGCCACCCGGCCAGGGGAAGCTGAAAAACTGTTTTTT CATRPGEAEKLFF
- TRBJ2-1 TRBV18 TRBD1 TGTGCCAGCTCTTTGGACAGGACAACTTATGAGCAGTTCTTC CASSLDRTTYEQFF
- TRBJ1-5 TRBV7-8 - TGTGCCAGCAGCTTAGTGGAGGGGCAGCAGCCCCAGCATTTT CASSLVEGQQPQHF
- TRBJ1-1 TRBV5-6 - TGTGCCAGCAGCTCGATCGGAGGGTCCCCTGAAGCTTTCTTT CASSSIGGSPEAFF
- TRBJ2-6 TRBV7-9 TRBD2 TGTGCCAGCAGCTCGGGGGGGTCTGGGGCCAACGTCCTGACTTTC CASSSGGSGANVLTF
- TRBJ1-5 TRBV18 - TGTGCCAGCTCCGGGGGATCGGGAAATCAGCCCCAGCATTTT CASSGGSGNQPQHF
- TRBJ2-7 TRBV2 TRBD1 TGTGCCAGCAGCCTAGGGGGCGGCTACGAGCAGTACTTC CASSLGGGYEQYF
- TRBJ1-2 TRBV4-2 - TGTGCCAGCACCCCTCGGGCCGGCGATGACTATGGCTGCACCTTC CASTPRAGDDYGCTF
- TRBJ2-2 TRBV27 TRBD2 TGTGCCAGCAGTTTACAGGGACTAGCGGGAGGGACCGGGGAGCTGTTTTTT CASSLQGLAGGTGELFF
- TRBJ2-2 TRBV27 - TGTGCCAGCAGGGAGACTAGGTCGGCCGGGGAGCTGTTTTTT CASRETRSAGELFF
- TRBJ2-7 TRBV10-3 - TGTGCCATCAGTCACCCCGCGAGCTCCTACGAGCAGTACTTC CAISHPASSYEQYF
- TRBJ1-1 TRBV7-2 TRBD1 TGTGCCAGCAGCCCCCAGGGGGTAGGGACTGAAGCTTTCTTT CASSPQGVGTEAFF